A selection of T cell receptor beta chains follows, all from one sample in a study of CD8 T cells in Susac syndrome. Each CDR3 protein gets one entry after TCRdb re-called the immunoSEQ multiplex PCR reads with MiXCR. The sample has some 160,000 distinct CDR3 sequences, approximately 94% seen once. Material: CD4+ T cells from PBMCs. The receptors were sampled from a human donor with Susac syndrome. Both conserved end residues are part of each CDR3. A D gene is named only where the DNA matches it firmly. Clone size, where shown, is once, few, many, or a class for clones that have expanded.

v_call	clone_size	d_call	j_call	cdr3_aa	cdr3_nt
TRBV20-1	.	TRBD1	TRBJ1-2	CSTNLQGTGGYTF	TGCAGTACGAACTTACAGGGGACGGGAGGCTACACCTTC
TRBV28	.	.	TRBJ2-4	CASSLAGSGKNIQYF	TGTGCCAGCAGTTTAGCAGGGAGTGGCAAAAACATTCAGTACTTC
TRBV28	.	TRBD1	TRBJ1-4	CASSLGQGGEKLFF	TGTGCCAGCAGTCTGGGACAGGGCGGTGAAAAACTGTTTTTT
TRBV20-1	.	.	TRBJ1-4	CSASGRDLEKLFF	TGCAGTGCTAGCGGTCGCGACTTGGAAAAACTGTTTTTT
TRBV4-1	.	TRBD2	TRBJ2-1	CASSQGSGRAGEQFF	TGCGCCAGCAGCCAAGGGAGCGGGAGGGCCGGTGAGCAGTTCTTC
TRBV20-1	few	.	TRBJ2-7	CSASSGGSYEQYF	TGCAGTGCTAGCAGTGGGGGATCCTACGAGCAGTACTTC
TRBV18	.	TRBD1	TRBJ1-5	CASSPSAGTGNQPQHF	TGTGCCAGCTCACCAAGTGCCGGGACAGGGAATCAGCCCCAGCATTTT
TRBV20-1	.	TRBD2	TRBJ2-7	CSATRGLDYEQYF	TGCAGTGCTACTAGGGGACTAGATTACGAGCAGTACTTC
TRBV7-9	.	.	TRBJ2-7	CASSSRGSYEQYF	TGTGCCAGCAGCTCGAGAGGAAGCTACGAGCAGTACTTC
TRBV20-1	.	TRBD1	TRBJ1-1	CSAWTGGKTEAFF	TGCAGTGCTTGGACAGGGGGCAAGACTGAAGCTTTCTTT
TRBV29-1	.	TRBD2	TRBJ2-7	CSVEEGTSGTYEQYF	TGCAGCGTTGAAGAAGGGACTAGCGGAACCTACGAGCAGTACTTC
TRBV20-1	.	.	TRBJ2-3	CSARDLRVPTDTQYF	TGCAGTGCTAGAGATCTACGGGTCCCCACAGATACGCAGTATTTT
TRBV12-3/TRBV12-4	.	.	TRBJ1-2	CASSLRPVGYGYTF	TGTGCCAGCAGCCTCAGGCCCGTGGGCTATGGCTACACCTTC
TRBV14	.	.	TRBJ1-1	CASSQIHRIKNTEAFF	TGTGCCAGCAGCCAAATCCACAGGATAAAGAACACTGAAGCTTTCTTT
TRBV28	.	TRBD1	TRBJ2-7	CASSSLNRGEQYF	TGTGCCAGCAGCTCGCTTAACAGGGGCGAGCAGTACTTC
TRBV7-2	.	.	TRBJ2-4	CASSHDRPLAKNIQYF	TGTGCCAGCAGTCACGACAGACCCCTAGCCAAAAACATTCAGTACTTC
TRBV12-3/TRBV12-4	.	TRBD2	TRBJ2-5	CASRGAGSQETQYF	TGTGCCAGCAGGGGAGCGGGATCTCAAGAGACCCAGTACTTC
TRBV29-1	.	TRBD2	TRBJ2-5	CSVVAGEVTQYF	TGCAGCGTTGTAGCGGGAGAGGTGACCCAGTACTTC
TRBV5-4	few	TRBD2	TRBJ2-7	CASSQTGGPYEQYF	TGTGCCAGCAGCCAGACGGGGGGGCCCTACGAGCAGTACTTC
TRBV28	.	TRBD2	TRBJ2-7	CASGLADYEQYF	TGTGCCAGCGGACTAGCGGACTACGAGCAGTACTTC
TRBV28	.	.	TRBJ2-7	CASSIQEPYEQYF	TGTGCCAGCAGTATTCAGGAACCCTACGAGCAGTACTTC
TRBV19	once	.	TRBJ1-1	CASSIGENTEAFF	TGTGCCAGTAGTATAGGAGAGAACACTGAAGCTTTCTTT
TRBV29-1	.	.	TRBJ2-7	CSVEGGLGAYEQYF	TGCAGCGTTGAGGGGGGCCTAGGGGCCTACGAGCAGTACTTC
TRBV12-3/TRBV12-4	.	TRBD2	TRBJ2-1	CASSPRTSSYNEQFF	TGTGCCAGCAGTCCCCGGACTAGCTCCTACAATGAGCAGTTCTTC
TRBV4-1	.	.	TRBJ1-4	CASSQDPRGRLFF	TGCGCCAGCAGCCAAGATCCTCGGGGGCGACTGTTTTTT
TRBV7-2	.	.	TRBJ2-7	CASSPTRTYEQYF	TGTGCCAGCAGCCCCACTAGAACCTACGAGCAGTACTTC